The 9 T cell receptor beta chains reported below all come from one sample, sequenced in a study of metastatic and nonmetastatic thyroid tumors (dated by TCRdb to between 2020 and 2021). Preparation of the library involved PCR. Sequencing relied on an Illumina HiSeq 4000. TCRdb handled the public reads itself, with Q25 trimming in fastp and clone calling in MiXCR, and kept productive beta chains. This sample has under 20,000 clones in its table, and 34% of those were observed once. Roughly a sixth of the sample belongs to the ten largest clones. No patient had received any treatment before thyroid surgery. Sequencing used tumor tissue. Receptors were obtained from a female donor with papillary thyroid cancer or a benign thyroid nodule (not recorded which). Some clones in this sample may be carry-over from other donors' samples.

V usage is TRBV4-1 and J usage is TRBJ2-7; D is undetermined. The germline V and J ends were trimmed by 0 bases and 3 bases, with 9 bases remaining between them. CDR3 size: 14 residues. Germline V gene sequence: CDR1 MGHRA, CDR2 YSYEKL. CDR3 in amino acids: CASSQEPDIYEQYF. The CDR3 DNA reads as TGCGCCAGCAGCCAAGAGCCTGACATCTACGAGCAGTACTTC.

This clone has ten or more counts. The CDR3 sequence is CASSRSRQGAGTGELFF. The CDR3 DNA sequence: TGTGCCAGCAGTAGAAGTCGACAGGGGGCCGGCACCGGGGAGCTGTTTTTT. The chain employs TRBV27 and TRBJ2-2; 10 bases are a match to TRBD1. CDR3 length: 17 amino acids. The junction had 10 bases not matched to a gene; V was cut back by 5 bases and J by 4 bases. CDR1 MNHEY and CDR2 SMNVEV come from the germline V gene (reference sequence).

This clone qualifies as medium-sized (0.01 to 0.1%). The chain joins TRBV4-3 to TRBJ2-7; 10 nucleotides agree with TRBD2. Germline V gives CDR1 LGHNA, CDR2 YSLEER. This CDR3 has 15 residues. The J segment lost 3 bases and the V segment lost 1 base, leaving 3 bases of the junction unmatched. Here the CDR3 DNA reads TGCGCCAGCAGCCAAGGGACTAGCGGTCTCTACGAGCAGTACTTC. It yields the protein CASSQGTSGLYEQYF.

This chain links TRBV5-1 with TRBJ2-7; D call uncertain. Germline CDR1 reads SGHRS; CDR2 reads YFSETQ. V dropped 0 bases and J dropped 2 bases, with 9 bases sitting between them. The CDR3 runs 14 residues. The CDR3 nucleotides read TGCGCCAGCAGCTTGGAACCCTTGCCCTACGAGCAGTACTTC. This codes for CASSLEPLPYEQYF.

The chain uses TRBV6-2 or TRBV6-3 and TRBJ1-2, with D uncertain. CDR1 is MNHEY, CDR2 SVGEGT, per germline. The CDR3 sequence is 15 residues long. Trimming took off 1 base at V and 2 bases at J, with 11 bases between the two ends. CDR3 in amino acids: CASSYLTGHNYGYTF. In nucleotides, the CDR3 is TGTGCCAGCAGTTACTTGACGGGCCACAACTATGGCTACACCTTC.

This clone was observed a few times. The CDR3 bases are TGCAGCGTATTGGGCCGGAGGGGGGATGGCTACACCTTC. Amino acid sequence: CSVLGRRGDGYTF. The genes are TRBV29-1 and TRBJ1-2, with TRBD1 as a possible D gene (6 bases). Trimming removed 6 bases from V and 6 bases from J, with 17 bases in between. Germline CDR1 SQVTM, CDR2 ANQGSEA. The CDR3 is 13 amino acids.

The rearrangement joins TRBV19 to TRBJ1-3, with D uncertain. The CDR3 totals 13 residues. Per the germline V gene, CDR1 is LNHDA and CDR2 is SQIVND (reference sequence). Trimming left V 1 base short and J 1 base short, with 2 bases between. Here the CDR3 reads CASSIGSGNTIYF. The CDR3 DNA sequence: TGTGCCAGTAGTATAGGGTCTGGAAACACCATATATTTT.

This chain links TRBV4-3 with TRBJ2-7; unclear D gene. V was cut by 5 bases and J by 3 bases, with 11 bases left in between. This CDR3 region has 13 residues. Looked up from germline, CDR1 is LGHNA and CDR2 is YSLEER. The CDR3 DNA reads as TGCGCCAGCAGCGTTAGCCCCGGCTACGAGCAGTACTTC. Translated: CASSVSPGYEQYF.

With regard to this clone: The junction does not match germline at one end; this may be a read error. V gene TRBV20-1 combines with J gene TRBJ1-2; tentative D call: TRBD1 (6 bases). This CDR3 is built from 13 residues. Germline CDR1 reads DFQATT; CDR2 reads SNEGSKA (reference sequence). CDR3 bases: TGCACTGCTAGAGATCAGACAGGCATGAGCTACACCTTC. Its translation is CTARDQTGMSYTF.